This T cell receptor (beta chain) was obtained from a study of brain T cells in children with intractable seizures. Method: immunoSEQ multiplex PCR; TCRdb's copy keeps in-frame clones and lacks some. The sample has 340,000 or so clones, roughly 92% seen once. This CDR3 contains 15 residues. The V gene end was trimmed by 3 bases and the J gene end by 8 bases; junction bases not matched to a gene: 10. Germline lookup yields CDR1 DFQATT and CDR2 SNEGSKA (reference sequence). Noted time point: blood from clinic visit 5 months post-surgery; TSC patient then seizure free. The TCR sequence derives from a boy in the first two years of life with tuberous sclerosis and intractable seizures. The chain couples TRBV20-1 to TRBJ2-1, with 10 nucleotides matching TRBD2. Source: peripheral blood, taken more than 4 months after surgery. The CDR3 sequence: CSASVSALAGDEQFF. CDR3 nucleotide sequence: TGCAGTGCTAGTGTTAGTGCTCTAGCGGGGGATGAGCAGTTCTTC.